Listed below are T cell receptor beta chains from one sample, sequenced in a study of CD8 T cells in ankylosing spondylitis. MiXCR, applied by TCRdb to the 5' RACE reads, yields one record per CDR3 protein. The data show 250,000 to 300,000 distinct CDR3 sequences, 20% seen once. The specimen sequenced was blood, either unsorted or a sorted T cell fraction (not recorded which). These receptors were collected from a male donor with ankylosing spondylitis or in good health (not recorded which). Each CDR3 is given with its conserved first and last residue. A D gene is named only where the DNA matches it firmly. The size entry is marked missing in some rows and otherwise reads once, few, many or a size class.

.,TRBV7-7,TRBJ2-1,TRBD2,TGTGCCAGCAGCTTAGGGGTAGCGGGAGCGGGGAATGAGCAGTTCTTC,CASSLGVAGAGNEQFF
.,TRBV20-1,TRBJ1-3,.,TGCAGTGCTAGAGCATCGGGAGGACGAAACACCATATATTTT,CSARASGGRNTIYF
.,TRBV7-8,TRBJ1-5,.,TGTGCCAGCAGCTTAAAGGTGGGGGCTTATAGCAATCAGCCCCAGCATTTT,CASSLKVGAYSNQPQHF
.,TRBV29-1,TRBJ2-2,.,TGCAGCGTCGCAATGGTAGCTAACACCAGGGAGCTGTTTTTT,CSVAMVANTRELFF
many,TRBV20-1,TRBJ2-3,.,TGCAGTGCTAGCGGGAGCACAGATACGCAGTATTTT,CSASGSTDTQYF
few,TRBV15,TRBJ2-3,TRBD2,TGTGCCACCAGCCCGACCGGGGGCGGGGGGGCAGATACGCAGTATTTT,CATSPTGGGGADTQYF
few,TRBV21-1,TRBJ2-4,.,TGTGCCAGCAGCCATTCAAGGGACAGCCTAGCCAAAAACATTCAGTACTTC,CASSHSRDSLAKNIQYF
.,TRBV11-2,TRBJ2-5,.,TGTGCCAGCAGCTTAGTTGATAGCGGCTGGGAGACCCAGTACTTC,CASSLVDSGWETQYF
.,TRBV30,TRBJ2-2,TRBD2,TGTGCCTGGAGACTAGCGCAGACCGGGGAGCTGTTTTTT,CAWRLAQTGELFF
.,TRBV20-1,TRBJ2-1,TRBD2,TGCAGTGCTAGACCGGGACTAGCGAGGAATGAGCAGTTCTTC,CSARPGLARNEQFF
many,TRBV28,TRBJ2-1,.,TGTGCCAGCAGGTCCGGGACTGGAGGGATCTACAATGAGCAGTTCTTC,CASRSGTGGIYNEQFF
few,TRBV5-6,TRBJ2-1,.,TGTGCCAGCAGCTTGGCCGGAGACCCCTCCTACAATGAGCAGTTCTTC,CASSLAGDPSYNEQFF
many,TRBV5-6,TRBJ1-2,.,TGTGCCAGCAGCCTGGACCGCAACTATGGCTACACCTTC,CASSLDRNYGYTF
many,TRBV29-1,TRBJ1-1,.,TGCAGCGTTGAAGTGTCAAGCACTGAAGCTTTCTTT,CSVEVSSTEAFF
few,TRBV20-1,TRBJ2-1,TRBD1,TGCAGTGCTAGACCGATCGGACAGGGGGGGAAAGAGCTCTTC,CSARPIGQGGKELF
.,TRBV6-5,TRBJ1-4,TRBD1,TGTGCCACCAGGACAGGGCGGGAAAAACTGTTTTTT,CATRTGREKLFF
few,TRBV5-1,TRBJ2-2,.,TGCGCCAGCAGCTTCAGGGAAAGCACCGGGGAGCTGTTTTTT,CASSFRESTGELFF
few,TRBV6-5,TRBJ1-5,.,TGTGCCAGCAGTTACTCGAGAGGGTCTGGCAATCAGCCCCAGCATTTT,CASSYSRGSGNQPQHF
few,TRBV7-3,TRBJ2-1,TRBD1,TGTGCCAGCAGCTATCTAGGGGGCGAGCAGTTCTTC,CASSYLGGEQFF
.,TRBV2,TRBJ2-1,TRBD2,TGTGCCAGCAGTGAGGATGCTCGCCTAGCGGGAGGGCCGGGGGAGCAGTTCTTC,CASSEDARLAGGPGEQFF
many,TRBV10-3,TRBJ2-2,.,TGTGCCATCAGTGAGTCGTCAGCGACCGGGGAGCTGTTTTTT,CAISESSATGELFF
.,TRBV5-1,TRBJ2-2,TRBD1,TGCGCCAGCAGCCAGACAGGGCGAGCGAACACCGGGGAGCTGTTTTTT,CASSQTGRANTGELFF
few,TRBV12-3/TRBV12-4,TRBJ2-1,TRBD1,TGTGCCAGCAGTTTATCCAGGGGGCCGGTCTTC,CASSLSRGPVF
.,TRBV10-3,TRBJ1-5,.,TGTGCCATCAGTGAGTTCGGGGCGGGTCAGCCCCAGCATTTT,CAISEFGAGQPQHF
few,TRBV10-3,TRBJ2-3,.,TGTGCCATCAGTGGGGGTAGCGGACGCACAGATACGCAGTATTTT,CAISGGSGRTDTQYF
many,TRBV7-3,TRBJ1-1,.,TGTGCCAGCAGCTTAACCCCAAACAGCCACACTGAAGCTTTCTTT,CASSLTPNSHTEAFF
few,TRBV4-2,TRBJ2-2,.,TGTGCCAGCAGCCCCGAGGTAGCGGTTACGAACACCGGGGAGCTGTTTTTT,CASSPEVAVTNTGELFF
few,TRBV5-1,TRBJ2-1,TRBD2,TGCGCCAGCAGCACAACCGGGACTAGCGGGGGGTACAATGAGCAGTTCTTC,CASSTTGTSGGYNEQFF
many,TRBV5-1,TRBJ1-2,.,TGCGCCAGCAGACGATTTACCGGGACAACGACGGTAAACTATGGCTACACCTTC,CASRRFTGTTTVNYGYTF
.,TRBV6-1,TRBJ2-5,.,TGTGCCAGCAGTGAATTTGAGTCTGGCCAAGAGACCCAGTACTTC,CASSEFESGQETQYF
.,TRBV6-5,TRBJ1-1,TRBD1,TGTGCCAGCATTTCCAGACAGGGGGTCACTGAAGCTTTCTTT,CASISRQGVTEAFF
few,TRBV11-1,TRBJ2-1,.,TGTGCCAGCAGCGCTACCGGGACCAGGCCGTTCTTC,CASSATGTRPFF
many,TRBV10-3,TRBJ2-1,TRBD2,TGTGCCATCAGTGCTTCTAGCGGGGTCAATGAGCAGTTCTTC,CAISASSGVNEQFF
few,TRBV5-1,TRBJ1-6,.,TGCGCCAGCCGACCCACACCCAGGGCGGGCCCTAATTCACCCCTCCACTTT,CASRPTPRAGPNSPLHF
.,TRBV20-1,TRBJ2-4,.,TGCAGTGCTGTCCTAGATCGCGAAAACATTCAGTACTTC,CSAVLDRENIQYF
few,TRBV3-1,TRBJ1-1,.,TGTGCCAGCAGCATAAGGCAGGGAGGGACGACTGAAGCTTTCTTT,CASSIRQGGTTEAFF
.,TRBV5-1,TRBJ2-1,TRBD1,TGCGCCAGCAGCTTAGGACAGGGGGCGACGAATGAGCAGTTCTTC,CASSLGQGATNEQFF
.,TRBV12-3/TRBV12-4,TRBJ1-2,TRBD1,TGTGCCAGCAGTTACCCAGGGGGCGGCTACACCTTC,CASSYPGGGYTF
.,TRBV14,TRBJ2-3,.,TGTGCCAGCAACAGGTTTAGCACAGATACGCAGTATTTT,CASNRFSTDTQYF
.,TRBV3-1,TRBJ2-1,TRBD1,TGTGCCAGCAGCCAAAAGGGGGCGGGCCTCTCCTACAATGAGCAGTTCTTC,CASSQKGAGLSYNEQFF
few,TRBV28,TRBJ1-5,.,TGTGCACAGCATTCGGACCATGATCAGCCCCAGCATTTT,CAQHSDHDQPQHF
.,TRBV27,TRBJ2-2,TRBD1,TGTGCCACCAGCCGGGACAGGGGAACGAACACCGGGGAGCTGTTTTTT,CATSRDRGTNTGELFF
.,TRBV5-1,TRBJ2-5,TRBD2,TGCGCCAGCAGCCTTTTGGGCAGCGGGGGAAAAGAGACCCAGTACTTC,CASSLLGSGGKETQYF
.,TRBV9,TRBJ2-2,.,TGTGCCAGCAGCGTGGGAGGTTCGGACACCGGGGAGCTGTTTTTT,CASSVGGSDTGELFF